The 3 T cell receptor beta chains in this list originate from one sample, sequenced in a study of cytomegalovirus exposure and HLA in healthy donors. PCR was performed using 60 Vbeta and 13 Jbeta primers. Repertoires were generated with immunoSEQ multiplex PCR, while TCRdb's copy carries only in-frame clones and drops some. This table holds approximately 270,000 clones, 75% to 85% found once. What was sequenced was PBMCs. The receptors were gathered from a girl aged 2 to 9 in good health and CMV-seronegative.

This sequence joins TRBV11-3 and TRBJ2-1; possibly TRBD2 for D (5 bases). Germline CDR1 SGHNT, CDR2 YENEEA. The CDR3 contains 14 residues. V gave up 5 bases and J gave up 5 bases, with 13 bases separating them. The CDR3 DNA follows: TGTGCCAGCAGCCGGAAACTAGAGGACAATGAGCAGTTCTTC. Translating gives CASSRKLEDNEQFF.

The J gene is TRBJ2-7, the V gene TRBV28, with a possible D match to TRBD1 (6 bases). This CDR3 has 13 amino acids. Trimming pared 1 base from V and 5 bases from J, leaving 9 bases between. Germline CDR1 and CDR2: MDHEN and SYDVKM. The CDR3 loop reads CASSLSRGDEQYF. CDR3 bases: TGTGCCAGCAGTTTATCCAGGGGTGACGAGCAGTACTTC.

The V gene is TRBV28, the J gene TRBJ1-1; D is possibly TRBD1 (5 bases). V dropped 1 base and J dropped 3 bases, with 9 bases sitting between them. The CDR3 is 14 amino acids. The germline gives CDR1 MDHEN, CDR2 SYDVKM. DNA of the CDR3: TGTGCCAGCAGTTTATCTCTCAGGGACACTGAAGCTTTCTTT. Its translation: CASSLSLRDTEAFF.